The 19 T cell receptor beta chains presented below share a single source sample, sequenced in a study of early T cells in non-severe SARS-CoV-2 infection. TCRdb redid the calling of the 5' RACE reads with MiXCR, one entry per CDR3 protein. The sample includes approximately 47,000 distinct CDR3 sequences, roughly a tenth of them seen just once. Sequencing used whole blood, obtained at baseline. Every receptor here comes from an adult who was a healthcare worker with PCR-confirmed SARS-CoV-2 infection or an uninfected control (not recorded which).

V and J are TRBV7-9 and TRBJ1-1; no clear D gene. Trimming pared 0 bases from V and 0 bases from J, leaving 17 bases between. Germline V gene data show CDR1 as SEHNR and CDR2 as FQNEAQ (reference sequence). CDR3 size: 18 residues. CDR3 residues: CASSLAGSSTSMNTEAFF. Here the CDR3 DNA reads TGTGCCAGCAGCTTAGCGGGCAGTTCTACGTCAATGAACACTGAAGCTTTCTTT.

This sequence joins TRBV20-1 and TRBJ1-4; TRBD1 is a possible D gene (6 bases). CDR3 size: 15 residues. The germline V gene encodes CDR1 DFQATT and CDR2 SNEGSKA (reference sequence). The V end lost 3 bases, the J end lost 11 bases, and 22 bases lay between the germline ends. In nucleotides, the CDR3 is TGCAGTGCTAGGGAGGCGGGACAAGGTCACGAGAAACTGTTTTTT. Translated: CSAREAGQGHEKLFF.

The chain couples TRBV7-9 to TRBJ2-4, with TRBD1 matching over 9 bases. Germline V gene sequence: CDR1 SEHNR, CDR2 FQNEAQ (reference sequence). The trim removed 6 bases at V and 2 bases at J, leaving 2 bases unmatched. This CDR3 region has 14 residues. Here the CDR3 reads CASSHRGPKNIQYF. Here the CDR3 DNA reads TGTGCCAGCAGTCACAGGGGGCCCAAAAACATTCAGTACTTC.

This clonotype has only a few counts. The CDR3 DNA is TGCAGTGCTAGAGATGGCACAAGGGATAGCTATGGCTACACCTTC. Amino acids: CSARDGTRDSYGYTF. This chain joins TRBV20-1 and TRBJ1-2; no definite D call. Germline-derived CDR1 and CDR2 are DFQATT and SNEGSKA (reference sequence). The CDR3 runs to 15 residues. Between the trimmed V and J ends, which lost 0 bases and 4 bases, there was a span of 15 bases.

This clonotype occurred a few times. The rearrangement uses TRBV10-3 and TRBJ1-2; 8 bases match TRBD1. V was pared by 6 bases and J by 7 bases, with 7 bases of the junction left unmatched. CDR1 is ENHRY, CDR2 SYGVKD, per germline. There are 13 residues in the CDR3. The CDR3 DNA reads as TGTGCCATCAGCGGACAGGGAGCTGTTGGCTACACCTTC. Its translation: CAISGQGAVGYTF.

The V gene is TRBV3-1, the J gene TRBJ2-1; D is unclear. The CDR3 runs to 13 residues. The germline V and J ends were trimmed by 3 bases and 4 bases, with 7 bases remaining between them. Germline V gene lookup returns CDR1 LGHDT and CDR2 YNNKEL (reference sequence). The CDR3 reads CASSHRSYNEQFF. CDR3 DNA: TGTGCCAGCAGCCACAGATCATACAATGAGCAGTTCTTC.

This clonotype came up a few times. The rearrangement uses TRBV27 and TRBJ2-5; 10 bases agree with TRBD2. V lost 3 bases to trimming and J lost 7 bases; unmatched junction nucleotides: 5. This CDR3 has 14 residues. The germline V gene has CDR1 MNHEY and CDR2 SMNVEV (reference sequence). The CDR3 is CASSFSGGARTQYF. The CDR3 DNA reads TGTGCCAGCAGTTTCAGCGGGGGGGCAAGGACCCAGTACTTC.

This clonotype was recorded at least ten times. V is TRBV29-1 and J is TRBJ1-5; a possible D gene is TRBD1 (5 bases). CDR3 size: 12 residues. Germline CDR1 and CDR2: SQVTM and ANQGSEA. The germline V and J ends were trimmed by 6 bases and 3 bases, with 9 bases remaining between them. CDR3 amino acids: CSVQDINQPQHF. The CDR3 region has the DNA TGCAGCGTCCAGGACATCAATCAGCCCCAGCATTTT.

This clonotype was observed a few times. This sequence joins TRBV5-1 and TRBJ2-7; 10 positions match TRBD1. The CDR3 length is 15 residues. Trimming removed 4 bases from V and 3 bases from J; junction bases left unmatched: 7. From germline, CDR1 is SGHRS and CDR2 YFSETQ. CDR3 coding DNA: TGCGCCAGCAGCACGGAGACAGGGGGCTTCTACGAGCAGTACTTC. It is translated as CASSTETGGFYEQYF. The complete variable domain, with remaining parts taken from reference TRBV5-1 and TRBJ2-7, reads KAGVTQTPRYLIKTRGQQVTLSCSPISGHRSVSWYQQTPGQGLQFLFEYFSETQRNKGNFPGRFSGRQFSNSRSEMNVSTLELGDSALYLCASSTETGGFYEQYFGPGTRLTVT.

Many counts were recorded for this clonotype. This chain uses TRBV7-9 with TRBJ2-3; D unclear. The CDR3 is 14 residues long. From germline, CDR1 is SEHNR and CDR2 FQNEAQ (reference sequence). Trimming shortened V by 5 bases and J by 0 bases, and 9 bases separated the two germline ends. CDR3 sequence (DNA): TGTGCCAGCAGCCCGACACTTAGCACAGATACGCAGTATTTT. It translates to CASSPTLSTDTQYF.

This chain connects TRBV2 to TRBJ2-2; D is possibly TRBD2 (6 bases). This CDR3 comprises 16 residues. The germline CDR1 and CDR2 sequences are SNHLY and FYNNEI. Trimming cost V 4 bases and J 2 bases, with 14 bases left between them. CDR3 sequence (DNA): TGTGCCAGCAGTGGGGCACTAGCCTCCAACACCGGGGAGCTGTTTTTT. It specifies CASSGALASNTGELFF.

This clonotype has only a few counts. The chain carries TRBV5-6 and TRBJ1-2; D is undetermined. The germline V and J ends were trimmed by 0 bases and 2 bases, with 5 bases remaining between them. Germline V gene data show CDR1 as SGHDT and CDR2 as YYEEEE. This CDR3 region has 13 residues. The CDR3 spells CASSLGKNYGYTF. CDR3 nucleotides: TGTGCCAGCAGCTTGGGAAAGAACTATGGCTACACCTTC.

V and J are TRBV4-3 and TRBJ1-6; no reliable D call. Germline V CDR1 and CDR2: LGHNA, YSLEER. The CDR3 is 18 residues long. The V gene lost 2 bases and the J gene lost 6 bases, with 20 bases spanning the gap. The CDR3 DNA reads TGCGCCAGCAGCCAATCTAACTTCGGGCCGAGCTCTAATTCACCCCTCCACTTT. It specifies CASSQSNFGPSSNSPLHF.

This clonotype was detected a few times. The chain is built from TRBV18 and TRBJ2-2; possible D gene TRBD2, 5 bases. Trimming left V 1 base short and J 4 bases short, with 13 bases between. The CDR3 is 16 amino acids. CDR1 and CDR2 (germline): KGHSH, LQKENI. The CDR3: CASSPQGATGTGELFF. The CDR3 region has the DNA TGTGCCAGCTCACCACAGGGAGCTACGGGCACCGGGGAGCTGTTTTTT.

This clonotype was counted ten times or more. The chain joins TRBV30 to TRBJ1-2; D not resolved. CDR3 size: 14 residues. The germline V and J ends were trimmed by 1 base and 6 bases, with 15 bases remaining between them. From germline, CDR1 is GTSNPN and CDR2 SVGIG (reference sequence). The CDR3 region has the DNA TGTGCCTGGAGTGAGGCCAGTTACTTTGATGGCTACACCTTC. It encodes CAWSEASYFDGYTF.

The table lists this clonotype with many counts. This chain joins TRBV28 and TRBJ1-2; TRBD1 matches 7 bases. CDR1 is MDHEN and CDR2 is SYDVKM in the germline V gene. V shed 2 bases, J shed 8 bases, and the junction held 8 bases outside the gene matches. The CDR3 covers 14 residues. The CDR3 region is CASSLEGAFWGYTF. CDR3 sequence (DNA): TGTGCCAGCAGTTTAGAGGGGGCGTTTTGGGGCTACACCTTC.

J is TRBJ2-1 and V is TRBV24-1; 7 bases align to TRBD2. With V trimmed by 7 bases and J by 0 bases, 5 bases remained unmatched. Germline values: CDR1 KGHDR, CDR2 SFDVKD. This CDR3 comprises 15 residues. The CDR3, as DNA: TGTGCCACCAGCGCGGTAGCGGGCTCCTACAATGAGCAGTTCTTC. Amino acid sequence: CATSAVAGSYNEQFF.

This clonotype was recorded at least ten times. The CDR3 DNA follows: TGTGCCAGCAGCTTGGCCGGGACAGGGGTTATGCATACGCAGTATTTT. Residues: CASSLAGTGVMHTQYF. This chain joins TRBV5-4 and TRBJ2-3, with TRBD1 matching 10 bases. This CDR3 region has 16 residues. The J segment lost 7 bases and the V segment lost 0 bases, leaving 8 bases of the junction unmatched. Germline V CDR1 and CDR2: SGHNT, YYREEE (reference sequence). Full variable domain (rest looked up from reference TRBV5-4 and TRBJ2-3): ETGVTQSPTHLIKTRGQQVTLRCSSQSGHNTVSWYQQALGQGPQFIFQYYREEENGRGNFPPRFSGLQFPNYSSELNVNALELDDSALYLCASSLAGTGVMHTQYFGPGTRLTVL.

Only a few counts were recorded for this clonotype. The gene calls are TRBV20-1 and TRBJ2-3, with D possibly matching TRBD2 (5 bases). V was cut by 6 bases and J by 2 bases, with 15 bases left in between. Germline V CDR1 and CDR2: DFQATT, SNEGSKA (reference sequence). CDR3 size: 14 residues. Here the CDR3 reads CSAARAGSTDTQYF. The CDR3 bases are TGCAGTGCAGCCCGTGCGGGCTCCACAGATACGCAGTATTTT.